This T cell receptor (beta chain) stems from a study of tumor-infiltrating lymphocytes in glioblastoma multiforme (dated by TCRdb to about 2017). With respect to the entire study: To test whether intratumoral genomic heterogeneity fosters TIL diversity, the study jointly examined somatic mutations, TIL diversity and immune response activity. Findings and caveats that apply to the study as a whole: The authors noted that sorting T cells into functional subsets, which was not done in this study, would be a future improvement. Clone frequencies may be distorted by RNA-based TCR sequencing because unequal numbers of TCR transcripts are carried by T cells. Generalizability is limited because the TCR and somatic mutation analysis included only one glioblastoma patient.

TCRB libraries were constructed from RNA through three rounds of nested multiplex PCR following a modified ARM-PCR protocol with multiple V-beta primers and a C-beta primer. ProtoScript II Reverse Transcriptase and a C-beta primer were used to synthesize TCRB-specific cDNA from approximately 0.51 ug total RNA. The description of the TCRB libraries did not mention any unique molecular identifiers. In the third PCR, barcodes and adapters were added over 25 cycles using Deep VentR (exo-) polymerase, and bands of 250-500 bp were then gel purified. An Illumina HiSeq 2500 was used to sequence the TCRB libraries with 250 bp paired-end reads. Concerning the study's data processing: Reads were cleaned with Trimmomatic, merged with FLASH, assigned V, D and J segments with MiGEC, and analyzed with VDJtools. VDJtools was used to calculate the Shannon-Wiener diversity index, which quantified repertoire diversity. The public reads were reanalyzed by TCRdb: fastp trimming at Q25, MiXCR alignment, in-frame beta chains only. Merged by CDR3 protein, the rows form single entries marked with the most common genes and DNA. These V and J calls derive from TCRdb rather than the authors' analysis. A total of 20,000 or so distinct CDR3 sequences appear in this sample, around 68% of them only once. About 17% of the sample is taken by the ten largest.

The germline V gene sets CDR1 to LGHNA and CDR2 to YNFKEQ. Relative to germline, V is 1 base shorter and J is 3 bases shorter, with 9 bases between their ends. Inclusive of the bounding cysteine and phenylalanine, the CDR3 is 15 residues long. The entry retains the CDR3 DNA only, 45 bases that are in frame from base 1. In this sample, this clonotype turned up many times. Which antigen it targets is not known. Base qualities are missing; no much larger clone stands one base away. Total RNA was isolated from peripheral blood mononuclear cells with TRIzol reagent and was purified using the RNeasy kit. Every RNA sample had an RNA integrity number above 6.5 and an OD 260/280 ratio above 1.9.

This chain is built from TRBV4-2 and TRBJ2-2; a tentative D match to TRBD1 spans 5 bases. The receptor comes from a male donor with glioblastoma. Sequenced: peripheral blood. The bases read TGTGCCAGCAGCCAAGGGGGCGTAGACACCGGGGAGCTGTTTTTT. It encodes CASSQGGVDTGELFF.